The source of this TCR beta chain is a study of tumor-infiltrating lymphocytes in glioblastoma multiforme. The V gene's germline CDR1 is ENHRY and CDR2 SYGVKD. V shed 2 bases and J shed 1 base, with 17 bases lying between them. This CDR3 spans 17 amino acids. Study results and limitations: T cells were not sorted into functional subsets.

A word on this clonotype: Its specificity is not known.

Multiple V-beta primers and a C-beta primer amplified TCRB from RNA. Input was 0.4 to 0.65 ug total RNA, reverse-transcribed with a C-beta primer. Unique molecular identifiers were not described for the libraries. TCRdb recomputed calls from the multiplex PCR reads with MiXCR, one row per CDR3 protein. This table holds about 15,000 distinct CDR3 sequences, approximately 71% found once. J is TRBJ2-5 and V is TRBV10-3, with D perhaps TRBD1 (6 bases). This receptor was identified in a male donor with glioblastoma. The sequencing sample was made of brain tumor tissue. CDR3 sequence reads: CAISETVGRGAQETQYF. CDR3 coding DNA: TGTGCCATCAGTGAGACTGTAGGCAGGGGCGCCCAAGAGACCCAGTACTTC.